The TCR beta chain under discussion was sequenced for a study of OX40 agonist ivuxolimab in advanced cancers. At the level of the study: The mean age was roughly 60 years, ranging from about 23 to 85, with about four fifths of participants male.

TCRdb's copy holds only in-frame clones and misses some; the assay was immunoSEQ multiplex PCR. The sample lists 36,000 or so clones, around four fifths seen once, with 11% in the top ten. The length of the CDR3 is 13 residues. Trimming stripped 3 bases from V and 7 bases from J, with 13 bases between. Per germline, CDR1 MNHEY and CDR2 SMNVEV (reference sequence). The rearrangement joins TRBV27 to TRBJ2-7, with D perhaps assigned TRBD1 or TRBD2 (6 bases each). This TCR derives from an adult with an advanced solid tumor such as melanoma, head and neck, liver or kidney cancer. The source was CD4+ or CD8+ T cells sorted from blood, collected in a trial of the OX40 agonist ivuxolimab. The CDR3 DNA is TGTGCCAGCAGTTTTCGGGGGCCCTGGGAGCAGTACTTC. Encoded protein: CASSFRGPWEQYF.